A single TCR beta chain is shown here with its context. Its target antigen remains unknown. No base quality information exists; no much larger clone differs at one position. The data originate from a study of blood T cell repertoires in COVID-19 (TCRdb year 2020). Turning to the overall study: Collaborator samples came from the United States, Italy and Spain and covered acute and convalescent phases of COVID-19. Deeply sampled blood TCRbeta repertoires from subjects exposed to, actively infected with, or recovered from COVID-19 were included in the dataset. HLA class I and class II types, where available, came from metadata supplied by the sample provider rather than from assay-based typing. A de-identified subject ID, COVID-19 status, age in years and sex were almost always included in the sample metadata. Samples came from the ongoing ImmuneRACE study (first 160 participants) plus 1,254 subjects from 6 global collaborators. The prospective study material was composed of cDNA or gDNA derived from T cells, B-cell-depleted T cells, or PBMCs. The repertoires were released in a freely available public database meant as a resource for research on the immune response to SARS-CoV-2. Paper-wide results and their limitations: Clinical and demographic metadata were provided uncurated, with the amount varying by source and participant.

Participants in the prospective study were aged roughly 18 to 95 years, lived in more than 20 United States geographic areas, and enrolled through a virtual design. To assign participants to cohorts, the prospective study relied on clinical history that participants themselves reported in a screening survey and a study questionnaire. Recovered participants in ImmuneRACE Cohort 3 were defined as having two consecutive negative NP/OP PCR tests, clearance from a healthcare professional, or resolution of symptoms. Each participant in the prospective study had whole blood, serum and a nasopharyngeal or oropharyngeal swab collected by mobile phlebotomists. Prospective study participants could optionally give additional blood draws and questionnaires over an approximately two-month period. Blood samples from the prospective study were shipped frozen or at room temperature prior to DNA extraction. TCRbeta CDR3 regions were amplified from genomic DNA using the immunoSEQ Assay, a bias-controlled multiplex PCR. Turning to the authors' computational methods: The number of nucleated cells in each sample was estimated from the amplification of reference gene primers within the assay. To quantify the absolute abundance of each unique TCRbeta CDR3 rearrangement, sequence reads were collapsed and filtered. For each sample, productive Simpson clonality was calculated by taking the square root of Simpson's diversity index across productive rearrangements. TCRdb provides this immuneACCESS table in a form limited to in-frame rearrangements. Some clones are lacking; in checked studies, under half of them reflect an unresolved V gene, and why the rest are absent is not known. D and trimming come from the DNA, and the V and J calls and clone size come from that table. The sample has roughly 160,000 clones on record, more than 80% of them singletons. Over 9.5% of the sample belongs to the ten largest clones.

There are 15 amino acids in the CDR3, from cysteine to phenylalanine inclusive. Only the CDR3 DNA is retained, 45 bases long and in frame from the first base. CDR1 and CDR2, per the germline V gene, are SNHLY and FYNNEI. Between the V and J ends, shortened by 4 bases and 4 bases respectively, the junction contains 14 bases. Sequenced sample: PBMCs or T cells enriched from blood (not recorded which). Rearrangement joined TRBV2 to TRBJ1-5; the D gene is not confidently resolved. The receptor was derived from a man over 45 who had recovered from COVID-19. The CDR3 protein: CASSVGGRVNQPQHF. The nucleotide sequence is TGTGCCAGCAGTGTAGGAGGGAGAGTGAATCAGCCCCAGCATTTT.